Shown below are 8 T cell receptor beta chains from a single sample sequenced in a study of CD8+CD57+ T cells in acquired aplastic anemia. Patients chosen for sequencing had shown CD8+CD57+ cell expansion by flow cytometry. The study profiled TCR beta VDJ and CDR3 using genomic DNA as template. From the reads, TCRdb called clonotypes with MiXCR, one entry per CDR3 protein. Of hundreds of thousands of distinct CDR3 sequences in the sample, about a third were seen once. The source material was sorted CD4+, CD8+, or CD8+CD57+ T cells (not recorded which) from PBMCs. The receptors originated from a human donor with aplastic anemia.

This clonotype was recorded at least ten times. The CDR3 nucleotides read TGTGCCAGCAGTGAAGCAGACAGGGTCAGCGACATTCAGTACTTC. This codes for CASSEADRVSDIQYF. The chain couples TRBV25-1 to TRBJ2-4, with 7 bases matching TRBD1. This CDR3 is 15 amino acids long. Germline lookup yields CDR1 MGHDK and CDR2 SYGVNS. V lost 2 bases and J lost 8; bases outside the gene matches: 9.

The chain employs TRBV7-2 and TRBJ2-5, with unresolved D. V lost 6 bases to trimming and J lost 4 bases, with 18 bases between them. CDR1 SGHTA and CDR2 FQGNSA come from the germline V gene. This CDR3 has 15 residues. For the CDR3, the DNA is TGTGCCAGCAGTTACTCGATGGTGGCAGGAGAGACCCAGTACTTC. Residues: CASSYSMVAGETQYF.

This clonotype has only a few counts. The chain carries TRBV6-1 and TRBJ1-1; D gene ambiguous. The germline V and J ends were trimmed by 2 bases and 1 base, with 5 bases remaining between them. CDR1 and CDR2 (germline): MNHNS, SASEGT. CDR3 length: 13 residues. DNA for the CDR3: TGTGCCAGCAGTGAATCCCAGAACACTGAAGCTTTCTTT. Translation: CASSESQNTEAFF.

This clonotype has a handful of counts. J is TRBJ2-3 and V is TRBV19; 8 positions agree with TRBD2. The CDR3 is 16 amino acids. Germline-derived CDR1 and CDR2 are LNHDA and SQIVND (reference sequence). V gave up 5 bases and J gave up 3 bases; unmatched junction bases: 10. The CDR3 DNA reads as TGTGCCAGTAGTTCCTCAGCGGGAGAAGGAACAGATACGCAGTATTTT. Protein: CASSSSAGEGTDTQYF.

This chain connects TRBV7-6 to TRBJ2-1; 7 positions match TRBD2. The germline gives CDR1 SGHVS, CDR2 FNYEAQ. The CDR3 has 16 residues. V trimming: 1 base; J trimming: 5 bases; junction bases outside the gene matches: 8. The CDR3 coding sequence is TGTGCCAGCAGCTTAGTTGCTAGCGGAGGGGACAATGAGCAGTTCTTC. Translating it yields CASSLVASGGDNEQFF.

Remarks on this clonotype: Germline is not matched at one junction end, which may reflect a read error. The CDR3 reads CASSHPGHPTDF. In DNA form, the CDR3 reads TGTGCCAGCAGCCATCCGGGACACCCAACGGATTTT. The chain links TRBV7-3 to TRBJ1-5, with D possibly matching TRBD1 (6 bases). This CDR3 contains 12 residues. The germline V gene has CDR1 SGHTA and CDR2 FQGTGA.

This clonotype was recorded at least ten times. V usage is TRBV7-8 and J usage is TRBJ1-3; D is uncertain. Germline CDR1 is SGHVS and CDR2 is FQNEAQ. The CDR3 covers 13 residues. Deletions cut 7 bases from V and 0 bases from J, with 7 bases between. The CDR3: CASTTNSGNTIYF. In DNA, the CDR3 is TGTGCCAGCACCACGAACTCTGGAAACACCATATATTTT.

The chain joins TRBV18 to TRBJ2-7, with TRBD2 identical over 9 bases. J gave up 3 bases and V 1 base, and 4 bases lay outside the gene matches. Germline CDR1 and CDR2: KGHSH and LQKENI. The CDR3 has 15 amino acids. As DNA, the CDR3 is TGTGCCAGCTCACCACAGGGACTAGCAGGCTACGAGCAGTACTTC. Protein product: CASSPQGLAGYEQYF. Drawing the rest from reference TRBV18 and TRBJ2-7, the complete variable domain is NAGVMQNPRHLVRRRGQEARLRCSPMKGHSHVYWYRQLPEEGLKFMVYLQKENIIDESGMPKERFSAEFPKEGPSILRIQQVVRGDSAAYFCASSPQGLAGYEQYFGPGTRLTVT.